Given below is one T cell receptor beta chain in context. The antigen is not known. The data were taken from a study of a mutant IDH1 vaccine in newly diagnosed glioma. Using immunoSEQ multiplex PCR, the repertoire was profiled, and TCRdb retains in-frame clones only, with some absent. The sample has some 62,000 clones, roughly four fifths seen once. The ends were cut back, 3 bases at V and 2 bases at J, with 10 bases in the middle. Looked up from germline, CDR1 is MGHRA and CDR2 is YSYEKL. This CDR3 contains 14 residues. The time point here: week 47, end of study. In the vaccine, a single dose held 300 ug of the mutant IDH1 20-mer peptide, along with topical imiquimod.

The gene calls are TRBV4-1 and TRBJ1-1, with D perhaps matching TRBD1 (5 bases). This receptor was identified in a man aged 25 to 45 with glioma. The specimen was PBMCs, collected from a glioma patient whose treatment included an IDH1 peptide vaccine. In DNA, the CDR3 is TGCGCCAGCAGCCAGAGAGACAGTAACACTGAAGCTTTCTTT. Protein: CASSQRDSNTEAFF.